A single sample gave rise to the 31 T cell receptor beta chains below, sequenced in a study of blood T cell repertoires in COVID-19. Here immunoSEQ multiplex PCR was the method, and the copy in TCRdb shows in-frame clones only, minus some. The sample gives roughly 70,000 clones, approximately 89% of which show up once; 5.5% to 7% is in the top ten. The sequenced material came from peripheral blood. The receptors derive from a woman in her 70s with acute or convalescent COVID-19.

This chain uses TRBV6-2 or TRBV6-3 with TRBJ1-1; weak D call: TRBD1 (6 bases). The CDR3 consists of 15 residues. V was clipped by 4 bases and J by 2 bases, with 14 bases between them. Germline V gene sequence: CDR1 MNHEY, CDR2 SVGEGT. The CDR3 is CASSWQGLGNTEAFF. DNA for the CDR3: TGTGCCAGCAGTTGGCAGGGGTTGGGAAACACTGAAGCTTTCTTT.

This clone was observed a handful of times. The V gene is TRBV19, the J gene TRBJ1-1, with D uncertain. Germline V gene sequence: CDR1 LNHDA, CDR2 SQIVND (reference sequence). There are 15 residues in the CDR3. Deletions cut 1 base from V and 1 base from J, with 10 bases between. This chain's CDR3 is CASSIGPGRNTEAFF. CDR3 sequence (DNA): TGTGCCAGTAGTATAGGGCCGGGAAGGAACACTGAAGCTTTCTTT.

V and J are TRBV9 and TRBJ1-5; TRBD1 might be the D (5 bases). V shed 0 bases and J shed 7 bases, with 14 bases lying between them. The germline V gene has CDR1 SGDLS and CDR2 YYNGEE. CDR3 length: 15 amino acids. CDR3 amino acids: CASSVDSGGTQPQHF. The CDR3 bases are TGTGCCAGCAGCGTAGATTCTGGGGGGACCCAGCCCCAGCATTTT. Combining the CDR3 with reference TRBV9 and TRBJ1-5 gives the whole variable domain DSGVTQTPKHLITATGQRVTLRCSPRSGDLSVYWYQQSLDQGLQFLIQYYNGEERAKGNILERFSAQQFPDLHSELNLSSLELGDSALYFCASSVDSGGTQPQHFGDGTRLSIL.

The chain has TRBV9 and TRBJ2-1; D not resolved. Trimming stripped 0 bases from V and 1 base from J, with 11 bases between. CDR1 is SGDLS, CDR2 YYNGEE, per germline. This CDR3 has 16 residues. CDR3 residues: CASSVAPRRSYNEQFF. The CDR3 DNA sequence: TGTGCCAGCAGCGTAGCCCCCCGGCGGTCCTACAATGAGCAGTTCTTC.

The chain recombines TRBV7-9 with TRBJ2-1; 7 positions agree with TRBD2. CDR3 length: 15 amino acids. J was trimmed by 2 bases and V by 2 bases; bases with no gene match: 3. CDR1 and CDR2 (germline): SEHNR, FQNEAQ (reference sequence). The chain's CDR3 is CASSLTGGTYNEQFF. CDR3 sequence (DNA): TGTGCCAGCAGCTTAACGGGAGGCACCTACAATGAGCAGTTCTTC.

Details on this clone: The limits of the CDR3 on the DNA are not certain, so only TCRdb's listed CDR3 is given. The V gene is TRBV2, the J gene TRBJ1-4. The CDR3 is 13 amino acids in total, end residues counted. Germline CDR1 and CDR2: SNHLY and FYNNEI. This CDR3 is CASSSVRGEKLFF.

V and J are TRBV6-5 and TRBJ2-1; TRBD1 is a possible D gene (5 bases). This CDR3 spans 13 amino acids. Germline-derived CDR1 and CDR2 are MNHEY and SVGAGI. V was trimmed by 6 bases and J by 8 bases, leaving 14 bases between them. CDR3 sequence (DNA): TGTGCCAGCAGCTCTAGGGGTTGGGATGAGCAGTTCTTC. Its translation: CASSSRGWDEQFF.

V usage is TRBV30 and J usage is TRBJ1-5; 7 positions agree with TRBD1. The germline V gene has CDR1 GTSNPN and CDR2 SVGIG (reference sequence). With V trimmed by 0 bases and J by 6 bases, 2 bases remained unmatched. This CDR3 is 13 amino acids long. For the CDR3, the DNA is TGTGCCTGGAGTGTACAGGGGACTCAGCCCCAGCATTTT. Residues: CAWSVQGTQPQHF.

DNA for the CDR3: TGTGCCAGCAGCCCGGGACTCAATCAGCCCCAGCATTTT. This codes for CASSPGLNQPQHF. The chain carries TRBV11-2 and TRBJ1-5; D is possibly TRBD1 (5 bases). The CDR3 is 13 residues long. V was shortened by 5 bases and J by 3 bases, with 8 bases between the two germline ends. The V gene's germline CDR1 is SGHAT and CDR2 FQNNGV.

The rearrangement joins TRBV7-9 to TRBJ1-4; 8 bases are shared with TRBD1. Germline CDR1 is SEHNR and CDR2 is FQNEAQ (reference sequence). Unmatched junction bases numbered 9, after V lost 4 bases and J lost 8 bases. The CDR3 has 15 amino acids. The CDR3 loop reads CASSYRAGGLEKLFF. The CDR3 region has the DNA TGTGCCAGCAGCTACAGGGCAGGGGGCTTAGAAAAACTGTTTTTT.

The V gene is TRBV29-1, the J gene TRBJ2-2; TRBD2 matches at 8 bases. The ends lost 5 bases at V and 4 bases at J; junction bases unmatched: 6. This CDR3 is built from 14 residues. Germline CDR1 and CDR2: SQVTM and ANQGSEA. The DNA of the CDR3 is TGCAGCGTTCCCTCTAGCGGGCGCACCGGGGAGCTGTTTTTT. Amino acid sequence: CSVPSSGRTGELFF.

The genes are TRBV2 and TRBJ2-3, with 7 bases that match TRBD1. The germline gives CDR1 SNHLY, CDR2 FYNNEI. This CDR3 region has 14 residues. After removal of 11 bases from V and 0 bases from J, the junction contained 8 bases not matched to a gene. In DNA form, the CDR3 reads TGTGCCGGTAACAGACAGGGTAGCACAGATACGCAGTATTTT. Its protein is CAGNRQGSTDTQYF.

In DNA, the CDR3 is TGTGCCAGCAGTTCCCTCCAAACAGGGCCCTATGGCTACACCTTC. Translating it yields CASSSLQTGPYGYTF. V is TRBV7-2 and J is TRBJ1-2; D possibly corresponds to TRBD1 (6 bases). The germline V gene encodes CDR1 SGHTA and CDR2 FQGNSA. The CDR3 is made up of 15 amino acids. The V gene lost 6 bases and the J gene lost 4 bases, with 18 bases spanning the gap.

The chain joins TRBV5-4 to TRBJ2-7; 7 bases line up with TRBD1. V shed 5 bases, J shed 1 base, and the junction held 9 bases outside the gene matches. Germline assignment: CDR1 SGHNT and CDR2 YYREEE (reference sequence). The CDR3 is made up of 15 amino acids. CDR3 sequence: CASSFPGQRSYEQYF. In nucleotides, the CDR3 is TGTGCCAGCAGTTTTCCGGGACAGCGATCCTACGAGCAGTACTTC.

V usage is TRBV5-4 and J usage is TRBJ1-6, with D perhaps matching TRBD1 (6 bases). The germline V gene encodes CDR1 SGHNT and CDR2 YYREEE (reference sequence). The length of the CDR3 is 13 residues. V was trimmed by 0 bases and J by 10 bases, leaving 8 bases between them. This chain's CDR3 is CASSLDRVSPLHF. CDR3 coding DNA: TGTGCCAGCAGCTTGGACAGGGTGTCACCCCTCCACTTT.

J is TRBJ2-3 and V is TRBV30; D not resolved. V gave up 2 bases and J gave up 6 bases, with 6 bases separating them. This CDR3 is built from 11 residues. CDR1 GTSNPN and CDR2 SVGIG come from the germline V gene (reference sequence). DNA of the CDR3: TGTGCCTGGAGTCCCGGGGATACGCAGTATTTT. Protein sequence: CAWSPGDTQYF.

This clone was detected only once. V usage is TRBV28 and J usage is TRBJ1-5, with 8 bases lining up with TRBD1. Germline CDR1 MDHEN, CDR2 SYDVKM. The CDR3 runs to 20 residues. Trimming cost V 3 bases and J 8 bases; bases outside gene matches: 24. CDR3 amino acids: CASSFAPLTRGPLVPKPQHF. CDR3 sequence (DNA): TGTGCCAGCAGTTTTGCCCCTCTAACCAGGGGGCCTTTGGTACCAAAGCCCCAGCATTTT.

The rearrangement joins TRBV24-1 to TRBJ2-1; 10 positions match TRBD2. Trimming at V came to 2 bases and at J to 4 bases, leaving 10 bases not matched to a gene. The V gene's germline CDR1 is KGHDR and CDR2 SFDVKD. This CDR3 has 18 amino acids. The CDR3 sequence is CATSDSRWASGGYNEQFF. CDR3 nucleotides: TGTGCCACCAGTGATTCCCGTTGGGCTAGCGGGGGATACAATGAGCAGTTCTTC.

The V gene is TRBV29-1, the J gene TRBJ1-1; D not resolved. The CDR3 has 12 amino acids. Deletions cut 7 bases from V and 2 bases from J, with 11 bases between. Germline-derived CDR1 and CDR2 are SQVTM and ANQGSEA. CDR3 region: CSGLSTNTEAFF. The CDR3 DNA is TGCAGCGGTTTATCGACTAACACTGAAGCTTTCTTT.

This clone showed up just once. The chain uses TRBV18 and TRBJ2-2; TRBD2 matches 8 bases. V lost 4 bases and J lost 1; bases outside the gene matches: 14. Germline CDR1 is KGHSH and CDR2 is LQKENI. The CDR3 sequence is 19 residues long. The CDR3 nucleotides read TGTGCCAGCTCACAGGAACCGTTTACTAGCGGAGAGAACACCGGGGAGCTGTTTTTT. This gives the protein CASSQEPFTSGENTGELFF.

This rearrangement joins TRBV4-1 to TRBJ1-2, with D unclear. V was shortened by 0 bases and J by 4 bases, with 15 bases between the two germline ends. Germline loops: CDR1 MGHRA, CDR2 YSYEKL. This CDR3 has 16 amino acids. CDR3 nucleotides: TGCGCCAGCAGCCAAGAGGCCCCCGTTTCAGGCTATGGCTACACCTTC. Translation: CASSQEAPVSGYGYTF.

The chain joins TRBV19 to TRBJ2-1, with 7 nucleotides matching TRBD1. Germline V gene sequence: CDR1 LNHDA, CDR2 SQIVND (reference sequence). V shed 1 base, J shed 3 bases, and the junction held 3 bases outside the gene matches. This CDR3 is 15 amino acids long. The DNA of the CDR3 is TGTGCCAGTAGTATAGGGACAGGCCGCTACAATGAGCAGTTCTTC. It encodes CASSIGTGRYNEQFF.

This clone was counted a few times. The gene calls are TRBV28 and TRBJ1-2; 7 bases fit TRBD1. The CDR3 has 14 amino acids. V shed 9 bases, J shed 4 bases, and the junction held 11 bases outside the gene matches. The germline CDR1 and CDR2 sequences are MDHEN and SYDVKM. CDR3 coding DNA: TGTGCCAGTCACCAGACAGGGCCCCGCTATGGCTACACCTTC. Translation gives CASHQTGPRYGYTF.

The CDR3 DNA follows: TGTGCCAGCAGCTTAGAGGGTGGCCCAGCGGCCTCCTACAATGAGCAGTTCTTC. It translates to CASSLEGGPAASYNEQFF. The gene calls are TRBV11-3 and TRBJ2-1; TRBD2 might be the D (5 bases). The CDR3 has 18 residues. Trimming took 0 bases from V and 0 from J, leaving 15 bases between them. The germline gives CDR1 SGHNT, CDR2 YENEEA.

This chain joins TRBV18 and TRBJ1-5; 10 bases line up with TRBD1. Germline CDR1 reads KGHSH; CDR2 reads LQKENI. The CDR3 length is 17 residues. V lost 4 bases and J lost 5; bases outside the gene matches: 11. The CDR3 nucleotides read TGTGCCAGCTCACAATCCCTCGTTGGGACAGGGGATCAGCCCCAGCATTTT. This translates into CASSQSLVGTGDQPQHF.

The chain carries TRBV6-1 and TRBJ1-2, with D possibly matching TRBD1 (5 bases). Per germline, CDR1 MNHNS and CDR2 SASEGT. Trimming left V 0 bases short and J 2 bases short, with 7 bases between. The CDR3 is made up of 14 amino acids. The CDR3 DNA reads TGTGCCAGCAGTGAAGCGGGGGGGAACTATGGCTACACCTTC. It translates to CASSEAGGNYGYTF.

J is TRBJ1-2 and V is TRBV6-5; D gene ambiguous. CDR1 MNHEY and CDR2 SVGAGI come from the germline V gene. The CDR3 contains 14 residues. The V gene lost 3 bases and the J gene lost 4 bases, with 12 bases spanning the gap. In DNA form, the CDR3 reads TGTGCCAGCAGTTATTTAGGCGGTACCTATGGCTACACCTTC. Translated, it gives CASSYLGGTYGYTF.

The CDR3 here is CASSSSSEQFF. The CDR3 nucleotides read TGTGCCAGCAGCTCCTCTAGTGAGCAGTTCTTC. The J gene is TRBJ2-1, the V gene TRBV7-9; the D is unclear. This CDR3 region has 11 residues. Germline loops: CDR1 SEHNR, CDR2 FQNEAQ (reference sequence). Trimming removed 4 bases from V and 9 bases from J, with 7 bases in between.

The chain joins TRBV24-1 to TRBJ1-5, with D possibly being TRBD1 (6 bases). CDR1 and CDR2 (germline): KGHDR, SFDVKD. The CDR3 extends over 16 amino acids. The ends were cut back, 6 bases at V and 3 bases at J, with 17 bases in the middle. For the CDR3, the DNA is TGTGCCACCAGTCCAGCGAGGGGGACAAACAATCAGCCCCAGCATTTT. Its protein product is CATSPARGTNNQPQHF.

The rearrangement links TRBV28 to TRBJ1-1; D is possibly TRBD1 (5 bases). Germline V gene lookup returns CDR1 MDHEN and CDR2 SYDVKM. The CDR3 has 16 amino acids. The ends were cut back, 2 bases at V and 0 bases at J, with 13 bases in the middle. DNA for the CDR3: TGTGCCAGCAGTTTAGGAGGGGCCGTGATGAACACTGAAGCTTTCTTT. Translation: CASSLGGAVMNTEAFF.

Here the CDR3 reads CASGRDGAGEKLFF. The CDR3, as DNA: TGTGCTAGTGGCCGGGACGGGGCGGGGGAAAAACTGTTTTTT. This chain connects TRBV12-5 to TRBJ1-4, with a possible D match to TRBD1 (5 bases). The CDR3 consists of 14 residues. Trimming pared 6 bases from V and 8 bases from J, leaving 16 bases between. Germline V CDR1 and CDR2: LGHNT, FRNRAP. Complete variable domain (other parts from reference TRBV12-5 and TRBJ1-4): DARVTQTPRHKVTEMGQEVTMRCQPILGHNTVFWYRQTMMQGLELLAYFRNRAPLDDSGMPKDRFSAEMPDATLATLKIQPSEPRDSAVYFCASGRDGAGEKLFFGSGTQLSVL.